The 24 T cell receptor beta chains reported below all come from one sample, sequenced in a study of long-term antiretroviral therapy in people with HIV. They ran version v3.0 of the immunoSEQ assay at survey level. TCRdb keeps only in-frame clones here, not all; method: immunoSEQ multiplex PCR. The table includes more than 15,000 clones, over 70% detected once. Material: unsorted PBMCs, obtained 2.9 years after starting antiretroviral therapy. These receptors were obtained from a woman in her 30s with HIV.

This sequence joins TRBV5-1 and TRBJ2-2; D might be TRBD1 (5 bases). The CDR3 loop spans 17 amino acids. Germline values: CDR1 SGHRS, CDR2 YFSETQ. The V and J ends lost 1 base and 5 bases respectively, with 18 bases between them. CDR3 region: CASSLLSLQGRTGELFF. In DNA form, the CDR3 reads TGCGCCAGCAGCTTGCTTTCTCTGCAGGGTCGGACCGGGGAGCTGTTTTTT.

This sequence joins TRBV12-5 and TRBJ2-2, with D perhaps being TRBD1 or TRBD2 (6 bases each). V lost 3 bases and J lost 2, with 13 bases in between. Germline loops: CDR1 LGHNT, CDR2 FRNRAP. The CDR3 has 16 residues. The CDR3 sequence: CASGLGGLTNTGELFF. The CDR3 DNA reads TGTGCTAGTGGTTTAGGGGGACTGACAAACACCGGGGAGCTGTTTTTT. Full variable domain (remainder filled in from reference TRBV12-5 and TRBJ2-2): DARVTQTPRHKVTEMGQEVTMRCQPILGHNTVFWYRQTMMQGLELLAYFRNRAPLDDSGMPKDRFSAEMPDATLATLKIQPSEPRDSAVYFCASGLGGLTNTGELFFGEGSRLTVL.

The V and J genes are TRBV5-8 and TRBJ1-5, with 12 positions matching TRBD1. Trimming at V came to 7 bases and at J to 0 bases, leaving 8 bases not matched to a gene. This CDR3 region has 17 residues. The germline V gene encodes CDR1 SGHTS and CDR2 YDEGEE. The CDR3 protein is CASRPGQGAPSNQPQHF. DNA of the CDR3: TGTGCCAGCCGGCCGGGACAGGGGGCCCCTAGCAATCAGCCCCAGCATTTT.

This clone was picked up a small number of times. The chain couples TRBV15 to TRBJ1-5, with 7 positions matching TRBD1. CDR3 length: 13 residues. With V trimmed by 8 bases and J by 5 bases, 6 bases remained unmatched. The germline CDR1 and CDR2 sequences are LNHNV and YYDKDF (reference sequence). The CDR3, as DNA: TGTGCCACCCGACAGGGCCGGGATCAGCCCCAGCATTTT. Amino acid sequence: CATRQGRDQPQHF. Complete variable domain (other parts from reference TRBV15 and TRBJ1-5): DAMVIQNPRYQVTQFGKPVTLSCSQTLNHNVMYWYQQKSSQAPKLLFHYYDKDFNNEADTPDNFQSRRPNTSFCFLDIRSPGLGDTAMYLCATRQGRDQPQHFGDGTRLSIL.

This clone occurred once. The chain is built from TRBV7-9 and TRBJ1-1; 8 bases map to TRBD1. CDR3 length: 16 residues. V lost 3 bases to trimming and J lost 4 bases; unmatched junction nucleotides: 10. CDR1 and CDR2 from the germline V gene are SEHNR and FQNEAQ (reference sequence). CDR3 nucleotides: TGTGCCAGCAGCTTTCCCGGGACAGGAGGAATCACTGAAGCTTTCTTT. Its translation: CASSFPGTGGITEAFF.

This chain connects TRBV5-1 to TRBJ1-1; possible D gene TRBD1, 6 bases. Germline V gene sequence: CDR1 SGHRS, CDR2 YFSETQ. The CDR3 runs 16 residues. The V gene lost 0 bases and the J gene lost 2 bases, with 14 bases spanning the gap. DNA of the CDR3: TGCGCCAGCAGCTTGGTCGCAGGGGCGCTAAACACTGAAGCTTTCTTT. Its protein product is CASSLVAGALNTEAFF.

About this clone itself: The sample carries other DNA sequences with the same CDR3. The chain is built from TRBV6-1 and TRBJ1-5; unclear D gene. Trimming stripped 0 bases from V and 1 base from J, with 4 bases between. CDR1 is MNHNS and CDR2 is SASEGT in the germline V gene. The CDR3 runs 14 residues. The CDR3 here is CASSEAASNQPQHF. Written as DNA, the CDR3 is TGTGCCAGCAGTGAAGCGGCCAGCAATCAGCCCCAGCATTTT.

The genes are TRBV29-1 and TRBJ2-1; 7 nucleotides align to TRBD1. The germline V gene has CDR1 SQVTM and CDR2 ANQGSEA. CDR3 length equals 11 residues. V lost 7 bases and J lost 8; bases outside the gene matches: 5. Here the CDR3 reads CSGTGLDEQFF. The CDR3 DNA sequence: TGCAGCGGGACAGGTTTGGATGAGCAGTTCTTC.

V is TRBV14 and J is TRBJ2-7; a weak D match, TRBD2 (5 bases). The CDR3 length is 14 residues. Looked up from germline, CDR1 is SGHDN and CDR2 is FVKESK. Trimming pared 4 bases from V and 7 bases from J, leaving 17 bases between. This CDR3 reads CASSPDWTSGEQYF. In nucleotides, the CDR3 is TGTGCCAGCAGCCCCGATTGGACGTCGGGGGAGCAGTACTTC.

This chain connects TRBV7-2 to TRBJ2-7; TRBD2 matches at 8 bases. Germline V CDR1 and CDR2: SGHTA, FQGNSA. The CDR3 spans 15 residues. V lost 0 bases and J lost 3; bases outside the gene matches: 4. CDR3 sequence (DNA): TGTGCCAGCAGCTTAGCCGGGGGGGCTGTCTACGAGCAGTACTTC. Protein sequence: CASSLAGGAVYEQYF.

The chain joins TRBV18 to TRBJ1-1; TRBD1 matches 8 bases. This CDR3 has 13 residues. Germline V lookup: CDR1 KGHSH, CDR2 LQKENI. V lost 3 bases and J lost 5; bases outside the gene matches: 2. CDR3 coding DNA: TGTGCCAGCTCACCGACAGGGGAAACTGAAGCTTTCTTT. Translating it yields CASSPTGETEAFF.

The J gene is TRBJ2-5, the V gene TRBV4-2, with D uncertain. The CDR3 covers 14 residues. Between the trimmed V and J ends, which lost 1 base and 2 bases, there was a span of 8 bases. Per the germline V gene, CDR1 is LGHNA and CDR2 is YNFKEQ. The CDR3 region has the DNA TGTGCCAGCAGCCAAGGTAGTTTGCAAGAGACCCAGTACTTC. It codes for CASSQGSLQETQYF.

The chain combines TRBV5-6 with TRBJ1-2; 8 bases align to TRBD1. The CDR3 consists of 17 residues. Germline V CDR1 and CDR2: SGHDT, YYEEEE. Trimming removed 2 bases from V and 3 bases from J; junction bases left unmatched: 12. The CDR3 loop is CASSFGPKGQDDYGYTF. For the CDR3, the DNA is TGTGCCAGCAGCTTTGGGCCTAAGGGACAGGATGACTATGGCTACACCTTC.

This chain uses TRBV2 with TRBJ2-3, with a weak D call TRBD1 (5 bases). The CDR3 runs to 15 residues. V shed 1 base and J shed 0 bases, with 8 bases lying between them. Germline CDR1 reads SNHLY; CDR2 reads FYNNEI. The CDR3 DNA follows: TGTGCCAGCAGTGAAGACAGGACCAGCACAGATACGCAGTATTTT. It encodes CASSEDRTSTDTQYF. Variable domain in full (rest from reference TRBV2 and TRBJ2-3): EPEVTQTPSHQVTQMGQEVILRCVPISNHLYFYWYRQILGQKVEFLVSFYNNEISEKSEIFDDQFSVERPDGSNFTLKIRSTKLEDSAMYFCASSEDRTSTDTQYFGPGTRLTVL.

The chain recombines TRBV5-1 with TRBJ2-5; TRBD2 aligns across 14 bases. Germline trimming cut 4 bases from V and 3 bases from J; bases unmatched to any gene: 2. There are 15 residues in the CDR3. Germline V lookup: CDR1 SGHRS, CDR2 YFSETQ. The DNA for the CDR3 is TGCGCCAGCAGCCGGGGACTAGCGGGGGAAGAGACCCAGTACTTC. As protein: CASSRGLAGEETQYF.

The chain employs TRBV5-1 and TRBJ2-7; 7 positions match TRBD2. This CDR3 contains 18 residues. V trimming: 2 bases; J trimming: 2 bases; junction bases outside the gene matches: 16. CDR1 and CDR2 (germline): SGHRS, YFSETQ. CDR3 loop: CASSFSTIGRGLAYEQYF. The CDR3 DNA follows: TGCGCCAGCAGCTTCTCCACTATAGGGCGGGGGTTGGCCTACGAGCAGTACTTC.

The chain employs TRBV5-6 and TRBJ2-7; maybe TRBD1 (5 bases). The germline CDR1 and CDR2 sequences are SGHDT and YYEEEE. This CDR3 contains 14 residues. The V and J ends lost 5 bases and 2 bases respectively, with 14 bases between them. DNA for the CDR3: TGTGCCAGCAGATCACAGGAGAACCCCTACGAGCAGTACTTC. This gives the protein CASRSQENPYEQYF.

This clone was seen only once. The V call is TRBV15, the J call TRBJ2-2, with D maybe TRBD2 (5 bases). V lost 1 base, J lost 8 bases, and 17 bases lay in between. The CDR3 totals 16 residues. The germline CDR1 and CDR2 sequences are LNHNV and YYDKDF (reference sequence). This chain's CDR3 is CATSRGLSSSGGELFF. The CDR3 region has the DNA TGTGCCACCAGCAGAGGCTTATCGAGCTCGGGGGGGGAGCTGTTTTTT.

The chain combines TRBV7-2 with TRBJ2-5, with a tentative D call TRBD2 (6 bases). Germline CDR1 reads SGHTA; CDR2 reads FQGNSA. V was shortened by 5 bases and J by 5 bases, with 15 bases between the two germline ends. The length of the CDR3 is 14 residues. The DNA for the CDR3 is TGTGCCAGCAGCCTAATGCGGGGATCTGAGACCCAGTACTTC. The encoded protein is CASSLMRGSETQYF.

The V call is TRBV2, the J call TRBJ2-7; 12 bases are a match to TRBD1. This CDR3 has 15 residues. Germline-derived CDR1 and CDR2 are SNHLY and FYNNEI. J was trimmed by 4 bases and V by 11 bases; bases with no gene match: 12. The DNA of the CDR3 is TGTGCCTTACGCTCCGGGACAGGGGGCCGTTACGAGCAGTACGTC. This translates into CALRSGTGGRYEQYV.

The V call is TRBV10-3, the J call TRBJ1-1; D might be TRBD1 (5 bases). Germline V gives CDR1 ENHRY, CDR2 SYGVKD. The CDR3 is made up of 12 amino acids. Trimming pared 4 bases from V and 7 bases from J, leaving 10 bases between. In DNA, the CDR3 is TGTGCCATCAGTGCAGACAGCTTTGAAGCTTTCTTT. Encoded protein: CAISADSFEAFF.

The J gene is TRBJ1-3, the V gene TRBV7-2; D ambiguous. CDR1 SGHTA and CDR2 FQGNSA come from the germline V gene. The CDR3 loop spans 16 amino acids. Trimming took 2 bases from V and 2 from J, leaving 13 bases between them. The DNA for the CDR3 is TGTGCCAGCAGCTTATCCAATTTCGGGACTGGAAACACCATATATTTT. Its protein product is CASSLSNFGTGNTIYF.

CDR3: CAISESYTTGELFF. The CDR3 region has the DNA TGTGCCATCAGTGAAAGTTATACCACCGGGGAGCTGTTTTTT. The rearrangement uses TRBV10-3 and TRBJ2-2; D is unresolved. The CDR3 is 14 amino acids. V was clipped by 3 bases and J by 4 bases, with 9 bases between them. Germline V gene data show CDR1 as ENHRY and CDR2 as SYGVKD.

This rearrangement joins TRBV30 to TRBJ1-1; 8 bases fit TRBD1. The V and J ends lost 3 bases and 12 bases, in that order; junction bases with no gene match: 15. From germline, CDR1 is GTSNPN and CDR2 SVGIG (reference sequence). The CDR3 is made up of 14 amino acids. The chain's CDR3 is CAWRETRPGQVSFF. The DNA of the CDR3 is TGTGCCTGGAGGGAGACCCGGCCGGGACAGGTCTCTTTCTTT. Looking up the rest from reference TRBV30 and TRBJ1-1 gives the full variable domain: SQTIHQWPATLVQPVGSPLSLECTVEGTSNPNLYWYRQAAGRGLQLLFYSVGIGQISSEVPQNLSASRPQDRQFILSSKKLLLSDSGFYLCAWRETRPGQVSFFGQGTRLTVV.